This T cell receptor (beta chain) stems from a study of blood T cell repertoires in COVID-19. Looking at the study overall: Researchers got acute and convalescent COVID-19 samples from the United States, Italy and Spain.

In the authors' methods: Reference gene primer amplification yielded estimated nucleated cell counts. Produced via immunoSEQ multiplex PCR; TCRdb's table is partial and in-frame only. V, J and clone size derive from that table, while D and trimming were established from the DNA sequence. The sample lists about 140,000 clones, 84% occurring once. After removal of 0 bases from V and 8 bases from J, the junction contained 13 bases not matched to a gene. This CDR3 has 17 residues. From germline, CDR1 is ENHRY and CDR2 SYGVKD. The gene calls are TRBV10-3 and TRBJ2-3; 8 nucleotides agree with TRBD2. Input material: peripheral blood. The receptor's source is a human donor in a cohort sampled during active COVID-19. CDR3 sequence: CAISESSAGGRMGTQYF. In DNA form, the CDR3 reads TGTGCCATCAGTGAGTCGAGCGCGGGGGGCCGCATGGGTACGCAGTATTTT.